The T cell receptor beta chain described here comes from a study of T cell repertoires in cytomegalovirus infection. Notes on the study in general: The ex vivo response was dominated by HLA-C-restricted CMV-specific TCR beta clonotypes.

A note on this clonotype: What it binds is not known.

TCRdb recomputed calls from the reads with MiXCR, one row per CDR3 protein. The repertoire holds tens of thousands of distinct CDR3 sequences, with more than 20% as singletons. CDR1 and CDR2 from the germline V gene are MNHEY and SVGAGI. The CDR3 length is 15 residues. V was trimmed by 4 bases and J by 5 bases, leaving 12 bases between them. The clonotype comes from a human donor in good health (CMV status not recorded). Some clones in this sample may be carry-over from other donors' samples. This chain uses TRBV6-5 with TRBJ2-6, with D uncertain. Material for sequencing was PBMCs, sequenced either directly or after in vitro stimulation (not recorded which). For the CDR3, the DNA is TGTGCCAGCAGTTCCCTAAACCCCCGGGCCAACGTCCTGACTTTC. Translation: CASSSLNPRANVLTF.